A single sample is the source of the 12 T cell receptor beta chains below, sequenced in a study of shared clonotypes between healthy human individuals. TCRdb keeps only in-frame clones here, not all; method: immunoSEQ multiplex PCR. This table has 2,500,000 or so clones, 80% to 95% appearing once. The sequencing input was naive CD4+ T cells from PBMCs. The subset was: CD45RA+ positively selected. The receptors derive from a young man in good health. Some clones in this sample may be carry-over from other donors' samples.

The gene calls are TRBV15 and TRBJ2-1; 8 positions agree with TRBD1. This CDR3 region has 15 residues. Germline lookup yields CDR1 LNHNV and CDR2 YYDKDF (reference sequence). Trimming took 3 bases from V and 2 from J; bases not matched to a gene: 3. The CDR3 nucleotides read TGTGCCACCAGCAGGGACAGGGAGACCTACAATGAGCAGTTCTTC. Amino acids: CATSRDRETYNEQFF.

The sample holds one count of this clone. The CDR3 spells CAWGGRTGFKKQYF. DNA of the CDR3: TGTGCCTGGGGTGGACGGACAGGGTTTAAAAAGCAGTACTTC. The V and J genes are TRBV30 and TRBJ2-5, with 8 bases matching TRBD1. CDR1 and CDR2 from the germline V gene are GTSNPN and SVGIG (reference sequence). With 5 bases clipped from V and 11 bases from J, the junction kept 16 bases outside the gene matches. This CDR3 has 14 residues.

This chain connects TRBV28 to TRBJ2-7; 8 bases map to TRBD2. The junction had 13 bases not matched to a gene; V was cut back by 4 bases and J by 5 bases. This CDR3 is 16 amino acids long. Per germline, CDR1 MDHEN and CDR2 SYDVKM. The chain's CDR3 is CASSSGGADSANEQYF. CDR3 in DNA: TGTGCCAGCAGTTCCGGGGGGGCGGACAGCGCCAACGAGCAGTACTTC.

DNA for the CDR3: TGCGCCAGCAGGGCGGGACAGGGCATCGGGGAGCTGTTTTTT. Protein product: CASRAGQGIGELFF. V usage is TRBV5-1 and J usage is TRBJ2-2; 9 bases line up with TRBD1. This CDR3 spans 14 amino acids. Germline V lookup: CDR1 SGHRS, CDR2 YFSETQ. V dropped 5 bases and J dropped 7; count of bases not matched to a gene: 6.

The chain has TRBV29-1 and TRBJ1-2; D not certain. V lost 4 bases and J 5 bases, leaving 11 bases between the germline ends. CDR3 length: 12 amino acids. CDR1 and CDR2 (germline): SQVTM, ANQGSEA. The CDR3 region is CSVAQSGYGYTF. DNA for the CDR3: TGCAGCGTTGCACAGTCGGGGTATGGCTACACCTTC.

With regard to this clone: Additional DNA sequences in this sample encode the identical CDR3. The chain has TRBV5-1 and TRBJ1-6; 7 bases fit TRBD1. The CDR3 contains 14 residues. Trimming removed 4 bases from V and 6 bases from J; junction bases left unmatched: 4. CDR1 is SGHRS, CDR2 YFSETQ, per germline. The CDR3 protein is CASSPGTVNSPLHF. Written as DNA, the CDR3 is TGCGCCAGCAGCCCCGGGACAGTTAATTCACCCCTCCACTTT.

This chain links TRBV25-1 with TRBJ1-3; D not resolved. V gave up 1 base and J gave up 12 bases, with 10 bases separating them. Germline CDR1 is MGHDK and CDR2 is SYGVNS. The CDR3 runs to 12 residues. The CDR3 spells CASSELGSLIYF. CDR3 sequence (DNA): TGTGCCAGCAGTGAATTGGGCAGCCTCATATATTTT.

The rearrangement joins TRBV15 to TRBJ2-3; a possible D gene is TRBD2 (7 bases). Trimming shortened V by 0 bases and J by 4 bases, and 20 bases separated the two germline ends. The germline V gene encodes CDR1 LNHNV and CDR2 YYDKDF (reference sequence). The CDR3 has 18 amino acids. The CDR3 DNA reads TGTGCCACCAGCAGAGACTATGGGGGGGGCCCGTTTCCAGATACGCAGTATTTT. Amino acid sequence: CATSRDYGGGPFPDTQYF.

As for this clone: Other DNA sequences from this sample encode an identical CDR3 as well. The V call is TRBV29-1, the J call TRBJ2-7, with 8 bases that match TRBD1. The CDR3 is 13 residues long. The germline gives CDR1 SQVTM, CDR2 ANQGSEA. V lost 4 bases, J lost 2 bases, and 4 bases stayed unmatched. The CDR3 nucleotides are TGCAGCGTTGGAGGACAGGGAACCTACGAGCAGTACTTC. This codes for CSVGGQGTYEQYF.

CDR3 residues: CASSVGLAGRWETQYF. The CDR3 DNA sequence: TGTGCCAGCAGCGTAGGACTAGCGGGAAGGTGGGAGACCCAGTACTTC. The chain links TRBV9 to TRBJ2-5, with 11 bases that match TRBD2. The CDR3 covers 16 residues. Germline V CDR1 and CDR2: SGDLS, YYNGEE. V lost 0 bases and J lost 5; bases outside the gene matches: 6.

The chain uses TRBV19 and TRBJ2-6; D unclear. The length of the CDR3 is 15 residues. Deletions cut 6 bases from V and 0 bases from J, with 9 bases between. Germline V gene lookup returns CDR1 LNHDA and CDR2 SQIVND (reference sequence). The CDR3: CASRKQSSGANVLTF. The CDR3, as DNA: TGTGCCAGTAGAAAACAGAGCTCTGGGGCCAACGTCCTGACTTTC.

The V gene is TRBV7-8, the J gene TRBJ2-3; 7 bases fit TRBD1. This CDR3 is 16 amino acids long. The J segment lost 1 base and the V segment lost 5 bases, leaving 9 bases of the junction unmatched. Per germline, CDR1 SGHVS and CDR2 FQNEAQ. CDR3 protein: CASSPVGGRGTDTQYF. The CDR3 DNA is TGTGCCAGCAGCCCAGTAGGGGGCCGGGGCACAGATACGCAGTATTTT.